Listed below are T cell receptor beta chains from one sample, sequenced in a study of T cell responses to AZD1222 COVID-19 vaccine. The method was immunoSEQ multiplex PCR; TCRdb's version includes in-frame clones alone and lacks a portion of them. The sample holds 55,000 to 70,000 clones, 89% seen once. This sample comprised peripheral blood, obtained 28 days after the second AZD1222 dose. The receptors shown here come from an adult who received the AZD1222 COVID-19 vaccine. Both conserved end residues are part of each CDR3. Each record gives: clone size, D gene, J gene, V gene, CDR3 protein, CDR3 DNA. A D gene is named only where the DNA matches it firmly. Rows give clone size only sometimes, using once, few, many, or a class for an expanded clone.

- | TRBD1 | TRBJ1-1 | TRBV2 | CASWLQGAGTEAFF | TGTGCCAGCTGGTTACAGGGGGCTGGCACTGAAGCTTTCTTT
- | - | TRBJ2-3 | TRBV11-3 | CASSFGLAGSTDTQYF | TGTGCCAGCAGCTTCGGTCTTGCGGGGAGCACAGATACGCAGTATTTT
- | - | TRBJ2-3 | TRBV10-1 | CASSSSGGGNTQYF | TGCGCCAGCAGTTCCAGCGGAGGGGGTAATACGCAGTATTTT
- | TRBD2 | TRBJ2-2 | TRBV5-1 | CASSLSGSDTGELFF | TGCGCCAGCAGCCTTAGCGGGAGTGACACCGGGGAGCTGTTTTTT
- | - | TRBJ2-2 | TRBV11-2 | CASSLDNSNTGELFF | TGTGCCAGCAGCTTAGACAATTCGAACACCGGGGAGCTGTTTTTT
once | - | TRBJ2-7 | TRBV7-2 | CASSPQIQQDYEQYF | TGTGCCAGCAGCCCACAGATACAACAGGACTACGAGCAGTACTTC
- | - | TRBJ1-1 | TRBV6-5 | CASSNSPGNTEAFF | TGTGCCAGCAGTAATAGTCCAGGGAACACTGAAGCTTTCTTT
- | - | TRBJ1-2 | TRBV6-4 | CATRANYGYTF | TGTGCCACCCGAGCTAACTATGGCTACACCTTC
- | TRBD2 | TRBJ2-7 | TRBV19 | CASSMTSGGYEQYF | TGTGCCAGTAGTATGACTAGCGGGGGCTACGAGCAGTACTTC
- | - | TRBJ1-1 | TRBV10-1 | CASSEVRVSTEAFF | TGCGCCAGCAGTGAGGTCCGGGTTTCCACTGAAGCTTTCTTT
- | - | TRBJ2-3 | TRBV24-1 | CATSGSQGFGTDTQYF | TGTGCCACCAGTGGCTCACAGGGATTTGGCACAGATACGCAGTATTTT
- | - | TRBJ1-1 | TRBV19 | CASSMYRLNTEAFF | TGTGCCAGTAGTATGTACAGACTAAACACTGAAGCTTTCTTT
- | - | TRBJ2-7 | TRBV4-3 | CASSQERGAFREQYF | TGCGCCAGCAGCCAAGAAAGGGGGGCGTTCCGCGAGCAGTACTTC
- | TRBD1 | TRBJ1-6 | TRBV6-1 | CASRDRGYNSPLHF | TGTGCCAGCCGGGACAGGGGGTATAATTCACCCCTCCACTTT
- | - | TRBJ1-1 | TRBV28 | CASRSNTEAFF | TGTGCCAGCAGATCGAACACTGAAGCTTTCTTT
- | TRBD1 | TRBJ1-2 | TRBV7-9 | CASSPIDRAINYGYTF | TGTGCCAGCAGTCCCATCGACAGGGCCATCAACTATGGCTACACCTTC
- | - | TRBJ2-3 | TRBV6-6 | CASSVRGAGYADTQYF | TGTGCCAGCAGTGTTCGAGGGGCAGGGTACGCAGATACGCAGTATTTT
- | TRBD1 | TRBJ1-2 | TRBV5-5 | CASSLRQGTDYGYTF | TGTGCCAGCAGCTTAAGACAGGGTACGGACTATGGCTACACCTTC
- | TRBD1 | TRBJ1-1 | TRBV18 | CASYRGENTEAFF | TGTGCCAGCTACAGGGGCGAAAACACTGAAGCTTTCTTT
- | - | TRBJ1-5 | TRBV6-5 | CASSRDTGQPQHF | TGTGCCAGCAGTCGCGATACGGGGCAGCCCCAGCATTTT
- | - | TRBJ2-3 | TRBV10-1 | CASSDGDTQYF | TGCGCCAGCAGTGATGGGGATACGCAGTATTTT
- | - | TRBJ2-2 | TRBV7-2 | CASSFRRDYTGELFF | TGTGCCAGCAGCTTCCGGCGAGATTACACCGGGGAGCTGTTTTTT
- | - | TRBJ1-2 | TRBV12-5 | CASGFGMPYGYTF | TGTGCTAGTGGTTTCGGTATGCCCTATGGCTACACCTTC
- | - | TRBJ2-7 | TRBV19 | CATGEQQYF | TGTGCCACCGGAGAACAACAGTACTTC
- | - | TRBJ2-3 | TRBV6-2/TRBV6-3 | CASSKQVFRTDTQYF | TGTGCCAGCAGTAAACAGGTGTTTCGCACAGATACGCAGTATTTT
- | - | TRBJ2-7 | TRBV30 | CAWSVPPYVQYF | TGTGCCTGGAGTGTCCCCCCCTACGTGCAGTACTTC
- | - | TRBJ1-1 | TRBV28 | CASSRIYFMNTEAFF | TGTGCCAGCAGTCGAATATATTTCATGAACACTGAAGCTTTCTTT
- | TRBD1 | TRBJ1-2 | TRBV29-1 | CSVERRTGAAGRYGYTF | TGCAGCGTTGAAAGGAGGACAGGGGCAGCAGGCCGATATGGCTACACCTTC
- | - | TRBJ1-5 | TRBV30 | CAWSPGTLGNQPQHF | TGTGCCTGGAGTCCCGGGACCTTGGGCAATCAGCCCCAGCATTTT
- | - | TRBJ2-1 | TRBV10-3 | CAIRGEGQAYNEQFF | TGTGCCATCAGGGGGGAGGGACAGGCGTACAATGAGCAGTTCTTC
- | - | TRBJ1-5 | TRBV28 | CASSLGAGWGNQPQHF | TGTGCCAGCAGTTTGGGCGCAGGGTGGGGCAATCAGCCCCAGCATTTT
once | TRBD1 | TRBJ1-3 | TRBV18 | CASSLRTGISGNTIYF | TGTGCCAGCTCACTACGGACAGGGATCTCTGGAAACACCATATATTTT
- | TRBD1 | TRBJ1-3 | TRBV7-9 | CASSLGQSSGNTIYF | TGTGCCAGCAGCTTGGGACAGAGCTCTGGAAACACCATATATTTT
- | - | TRBJ2-7 | TRBV6-5 | CASRWQGREQYF | TGTGCCAGCAGGTGGCAGGGTCGCGAGCAGTACTTC
- | - | TRBJ1-3 | TRBV19 | CASRVSSSGNTIYF | TGTGCCAGTAGAGTGTCCTCCTCTGGAAACACCATATATTTT